A single sample gave rise to the 4 T cell receptor beta chains below, sequenced in a study of blood T cell repertoires in COVID-19. Measured with immunoSEQ multiplex PCR; TCRdb has only the in-frame clones, and not every one. In the table there are about 52,000 clones, about four fifths of which are singletons. The specimen sequenced was peripheral blood. These receptors originate from an older man with active COVID-19.

J is TRBJ1-4 and V is TRBV2, with a weak D call TRBD1 (5 bases). Germline V gene sequence: CDR1 SNHLY, CDR2 FYNNEI. CDR3 length: 15 amino acids. With 4 bases removed from V and 8 bases from J, the gap between germline ends came to 17 bases. CDR3 in amino acids: CASSAYGARGEKLFF. CDR3 in DNA: TGTGCCAGCAGTGCTTACGGGGCGCGGGGGGAAAAACTGTTTTTT.

This sequence joins TRBV9 and TRBJ2-7, with D tentatively TRBD2 (6 bases). The CDR3 sequence is 15 residues long. In germline, CDR1 is SGDLS, CDR2 YYNGEE. V dropped 4 bases and J dropped 4 bases, with 18 bases sitting between them. The chain's CDR3 is CASSPGGVRLYEQYF. CDR3 sequence (DNA): TGTGCCAGCAGCCCCGGCGGGGTTCGGCTTTACGAGCAGTACTTC.

The J gene is TRBJ2-2, the V gene TRBV5-6, with a tentative D call TRBD2 (6 bases). The CDR3 spans 15 residues. CDR1 SGHDT and CDR2 YYEEEE come from the germline V gene. Trimming left V 2 bases short and J 1 base short, with 9 bases between. The CDR3 sequence is CASSFAGLNTGELFF. In DNA, the CDR3 is TGTGCCAGCAGCTTTGCGGGGTTGAACACCGGGGAGCTGTTTTTT.

The rearrangement links TRBV30 to TRBJ1-2, with D perhaps TRBD1 (5 bases). With 3 bases removed from V and 8 bases from J, the gap between germline ends came to 19 bases. Per the germline V gene, CDR1 is GTSNPN and CDR2 is SVGIG (reference sequence). There are 14 residues in the CDR3. In nucleotides, the CDR3 is TGTGCCTGGAGCGATATATGGGGGGGTCAGGGCTACACCTTC. It translates to CAWSDIWGGQGYTF.